Below are 30 T cell receptor beta chains sequenced from a single sample in a study of T cell repertoires in cytomegalovirus infection. MiXCR, applied by TCRdb to the reads, yields one record per CDR3 protein. This sample has some 320,000 distinct CDR3 sequences, with roughly 29% found just once. Which antigens these TCRs recognize remains unknown. Sequencing used cultured PBMCs, obtained from culture after CMV antigen stimulation. Receptors originate from a human donor in good health (CMV status not recorded). Some clones in this sample may be carry-over from other donors' samples.

This clonotype has ten or more counts. V is TRBV7-2 and J is TRBJ2-5; TRBD2 aligns across 10 bases. With V trimmed by 1 base and J by 5 bases, 7 bases remained unmatched. The CDR3 length is 16 residues. The germline V gene has CDR1 SGHTA and CDR2 FQGNSA. The CDR3 nucleotides are TGTGCCAGCAGCTTAGTGGGACTAGCGAACGGGGAGACCCAGTACTTC. Protein: CASSLVGLANGETQYF.

The V and J genes are TRBV12-3 or TRBV12-4 and TRBJ1-5, with TRBD1 identical over 9 bases. Unmatched junction bases numbered 13, after V lost 4 bases and J lost 6 bases. The CDR3 extends over 17 amino acids. The CDR3 DNA follows: TGTGCCAGCAGTTCCTACGGGACAGGGTTAGAGGGTCAGCCCCAGCATTTT. It yields the protein CASSSYGTGLEGQPQHF.

The chain employs TRBV24-1 and TRBJ2-5; 7 nucleotides line up with TRBD2. Trimming cost V 4 bases and J 4 bases; bases outside gene matches: 2. CDR3 size: 13 residues. Germline assignment: CDR1 KGHDR and CDR2 SFDVKD. Here the CDR3 reads CATSESGGETQYF. CDR3 coding DNA: TGTGCCACCAGTGAATCGGGAGGAGAGACCCAGTACTTC.

Here the CDR3 reads CASSYGRDFGLVEYF. Here the CDR3 DNA reads TGTGCCAGCAGTTACGGGAGGGACTTTGGGCTGGTTGAGTACTTC. This rearrangement joins TRBV6-2 or TRBV6-3 to TRBJ2-4; 7 bases agree with TRBD2. After removal of 2 bases from V and 14 bases from J, the junction contained 15 bases not matched to a gene. Per the germline V gene, CDR1 is MNHEY and CDR2 is SVGEGT. The CDR3 is 15 amino acids.

CDR3 nucleotides: TGTGCCAGCAGACAGGGAAATTCACCCCTCCACTTT. This sequence encodes CASRQGNSPLHF. The chain employs TRBV6-4 and TRBJ1-6, with TRBD1 as a possible D gene (6 bases). Germline V gene sequence: CDR1 MRHNA, CDR2 SNTAGT. V gave up 6 bases and J gave up 7 bases, with 7 bases separating them. The CDR3 has 12 amino acids.

This sequence joins TRBV15 and TRBJ1-5; D unclear. Germline V gives CDR1 LNHNV, CDR2 YYDKDF (reference sequence). The CDR3 length is 13 residues. Trimming took 3 bases from V and 4 from J, leaving 7 bases between them. Here the CDR3 reads CATSRDPNQPQHF. The CDR3 DNA follows: TGTGCCACCAGCAGGGACCCTAATCAGCCCCAGCATTTT.

This clonotype was seen more than once but under ten times. The DNA for the CDR3 is TGCAGTGCTTCGATCCCGGGACAGGGATATCAGCCCCAGCATTTT. Translation gives CSASIPGQGYQPQHF. This sequence joins TRBV20-1 and TRBJ1-5; 9 bases match TRBD1. This CDR3 comprises 15 residues. J lost 5 bases, V lost 5 bases, and 10 bases had no gene match. CDR1 DFQATT and CDR2 SNEGSKA come from the germline V gene (reference sequence).

This clonotype was counted ten times or more. The chain carries TRBV27 and TRBJ2-5; 9 bases agree with TRBD1. The germline gives CDR1 MNHEY, CDR2 SMNVEV (reference sequence). V lost 7 bases, J lost 4 bases, and 10 bases stayed unmatched. The CDR3 is 15 residues long. CDR3 sequence (DNA): TGTGCCAGCAACCGTGGACAGGGGCTACGAGAGACCCAGTACTTC. Its translation is CASNRGQGLRETQYF.

This clonotype has a handful of counts. The V and J genes are TRBV6-1 and TRBJ1-1; D is perhaps TRBD1 (6 bases). The CDR3 is 13 residues long. Trimming took off 8 bases at V and 1 base at J, with 11 bases between the two ends. Germline-derived CDR1 and CDR2 are MNHNS and SASEGT. The CDR3 DNA reads as TGTGCCAGCGCCAGGACAGAGAACACTGAAGCTTTCTTT. Protein: CASARTENTEAFF.

The gene calls are TRBV15 and TRBJ2-3, with 11 positions matching TRBD2. V shed 5 bases, J shed 5 bases, and the junction held 9 bases outside the gene matches. The CDR3 loop spans 16 amino acids. Per germline, CDR1 LNHNV and CDR2 YYDKDF (reference sequence). Here the CDR3 reads CATSGGTSGEVDTQYF. CDR3 nucleotides: TGTGCCACCAGCGGCGGGACTAGCGGAGAGGTAGATACGCAGTATTTT.

The chain uses TRBV12-3 or TRBV12-4 and TRBJ2-1, with TRBD1 matching over 9 bases. After removal of 2 bases from V and 4 bases from J, the junction contained 3 bases not matched to a gene. The CDR3 has 15 amino acids. CDR3 in DNA: TGTGCCAGCAGTTTATCAGGACAGGGGTACAATGAGCAGTTCTTC. Translating it yields CASSLSGQGYNEQFF.

Ten or more counts support this clonotype. The chain has TRBV7-3 and TRBJ2-1; TRBD2 might be the D (6 bases). Trimming removed 1 base from V and 7 bases from J, with 8 bases in between. Germline V CDR1 and CDR2: SGHTA, FQGTGA. CDR3 length equals 13 residues. CDR3 residues: CASSLNGGNEQFF. CDR3 bases: TGTGCCAGCAGCTTAAACGGGGGAAATGAGCAGTTCTTC.

This clonotype was recorded many times. J is TRBJ2-1 and V is TRBV28; no firm D call. V was trimmed by 2 bases and J by 4 bases, leaving 9 bases between them. This CDR3 has 14 amino acids. Looked up from germline, CDR1 is MDHEN and CDR2 is SYDVKM. The CDR3 loop is CASSLPRGYNEQFF. As DNA, the CDR3 is TGTGCCAGCAGTTTACCTAGAGGATACAATGAGCAGTTCTTC.

This clonotype turned up a few times. The chain links TRBV10-3 to TRBJ1-2, with 10 bases that match TRBD1. The CDR3 spans 15 residues. Per the germline V gene, CDR1 is ENHRY and CDR2 is SYGVKD. The V gene end was trimmed by 6 bases and the J gene end by 2 bases; junction bases not matched to a gene: 6. DNA for the CDR3: TGTGCCATCAGCGACAGGGGGCCTGGGAACTATGGCTACACCTTC. Protein: CAISDRGPGNYGYTF.

This clonotype was counted at least ten times. The V and J genes are TRBV7-8 and TRBJ2-4; D is ambiguous. CDR1 is SGHVS, CDR2 FQNEAQ, per germline. V was cut by 3 bases and J by 2 bases, with 8 bases left in between. The CDR3 sequence is 14 residues long. The CDR3 DNA follows: TGTGCCAGCAGCTTGGATGGCACCAAAAACATTCAGTACTTC. Its protein product is CASSLDGTKNIQYF.

This clonotype was seen many times. This sequence joins TRBV3-1 and TRBJ1-6; 8 nucleotides line up with TRBD1. With V trimmed by 4 bases and J by 10 bases, 6 bases remained unmatched. This CDR3 comprises 14 residues. CDR1 is LGHDT, CDR2 YNNKEL, per germline (reference sequence). CDR3 sequence reads: CASSPGTGGSPLHF. CDR3 DNA: TGTGCCAGCAGCCCCGGGACAGGCGGCTCACCCCTCCACTTT.

The chain joins TRBV19 to TRBJ2-1, with 14 nucleotides matching TRBD2. This CDR3 spans 17 amino acids. The J segment lost 5 bases and the V segment lost 4 bases, leaving 7 bases of the junction unmatched. The V gene's germline CDR1 is LNHDA and CDR2 SQIVND (reference sequence). CDR3 sequence (DNA): TGTGCCAGTAGTACTCCCCGACTAGCGGGGGGGGACAATGAGCAGTTCTTC. Amino acid sequence: CASSTPRLAGGDNEQFF.

The J gene is TRBJ2-5, the V gene TRBV20-1, with 12 bases matching TRBD2. The CDR3 extends over 13 amino acids. With 6 bases clipped from V and 4 bases from J, the junction kept 3 bases outside the gene matches. The germline V gene encodes CDR1 DFQATT and CDR2 SNEGSKA (reference sequence). Written as DNA, the CDR3 is TGCAGTGCCAAGACTAGCGGGAGAGAGACCCAGTACTTC. Translated, it gives CSAKTSGRETQYF.

This clonotype was found a few times. The gene calls are TRBV6-1 and TRBJ2-3; D gene uncertain. The germline V and J ends were trimmed by 10 bases and 5 bases, with 13 bases remaining between them. The CDR3 is 12 residues long. CDR1 is MNHNS and CDR2 is SASEGT in the germline V gene. CDR3 sequence (DNA): TGTGCCACCGATCTAGGCCAAGATACGCAGTATTTT. The encoded protein is CATDLGQDTQYF.

This clonotype was picked up a small number of times. The V call is TRBV19, the J call TRBJ1-5; the match to TRBD1 covers 9 bases. The CDR3 sequence is 16 residues long. The junction had 15 bases not matched to a gene; V was cut back by 8 bases and J by 7 bases. The germline gives CDR1 LNHDA, CDR2 SQIVND (reference sequence). CDR3 loop: CASGRRDRDFGQPQHF. The DNA of the CDR3 is TGTGCCAGTGGGCGGCGGGACAGGGATTTCGGACAGCCCCAGCATTTT.

The chain links TRBV4-1 to TRBJ2-5, with 7 bases identical to TRBD2. The CDR3 is made up of 16 amino acids. Germline V gives CDR1 MGHRA, CDR2 YSYEKL. V shed 1 base and J 5 bases; nucleotides not matched to a gene: 10. CDR3 DNA sequence: TGCGCCAGCAGCCAAGTGGCTCGCGGGAGTTTGGAGACCCAGTACTTC. Translated: CASSQVARGSLETQYF.

This clonotype occurred many times. This rearrangement joins TRBV10-3 to TRBJ1-4; the D is unclear. This CDR3 comprises 12 residues. Trimming took off 2 bases at V and 6 bases at J, with 4 bases between the two ends. Per germline, CDR1 ENHRY and CDR2 SYGVKD. CDR3 in amino acids: CAISENYEKLFF. The CDR3 nucleotides read TGTGCCATCAGTGAGAATTATGAAAAACTGTTTTTT.

The chain couples TRBV20-1 to TRBJ2-1; 9 nucleotides align to TRBD2. Germline V CDR1 and CDR2: DFQATT, SNEGSKA (reference sequence). With V trimmed by 5 bases and J by 3 bases, 5 bases remained unmatched. This CDR3 is 14 amino acids long. DNA of the CDR3: TGCAGTGCTCAGCGGGGGGAACTCTACAATGAGCAGTTCTTC. It translates to CSAQRGELYNEQFF.

This clonotype came up a few times. The chain joins TRBV7-2 to TRBJ2-5; no reliable D call. Trimming removed 4 bases from V and 3 bases from J, with 9 bases in between. The V gene's germline CDR1 is SGHTA and CDR2 FQGNSA. The CDR3 loop spans 13 amino acids. CDR3 DNA: TGTGCCAGCAGCTGGAAAATAAAAGAGACCCAGTACTTC. Amino acid sequence: CASSWKIKETQYF.

In nucleotides, the CDR3 is TGTGCCAGCAGCACATCACGAACAGTAATTCCTGGAAACACCATATATTTT. Protein: CASSTSRTVIPGNTIYF. The V call is TRBV5-5, the J call TRBJ1-3; D remains ambiguous. V lost 4 bases and J lost 2, with 19 bases in between. Germline lookup yields CDR1 SGHKS and CDR2 YYEKEE (reference sequence). This CDR3 is built from 17 residues.

This clonotype was detected only a few times. This chain joins TRBV25-1 and TRBJ2-1, with 13 bases matching TRBD2. Germline V CDR1 and CDR2: MGHDK, SYGVNS. The CDR3 consists of 17 residues. The trim removed 4 bases at V and 5 bases at J, leaving 8 bases unmatched. CDR3 sequence (DNA): TGTGCCAGCAGTGTTCGACTAGCGGGGGGAGTCCACAATGAGCAGTTCTTC. Residues: CASSVRLAGGVHNEQFF.

CDR3 coding DNA: TGCAGTGCTGACCTGGGACAGGGCTCCTACGAGCAGTACTTC. Translating gives CSADLGQGSYEQYF. This rearrangement joins TRBV20-1 to TRBJ2-7; 9 positions agree with TRBD1. Germline values: CDR1 DFQATT, CDR2 SNEGSKA (reference sequence). CDR3 size: 14 residues. V trimming: 5 bases; J trimming: 0 bases; junction bases outside the gene matches: 5.

The V and J genes are TRBV29-1 and TRBJ1-1; TRBD1 matches at 7 bases. The J segment lost 2 bases and the V segment lost 7 bases, leaving 4 bases of the junction unmatched. Germline assignment: CDR1 SQVTM and CDR2 ANQGSEA. The CDR3 sequence is 12 residues long. The CDR3: CSATGENTEAFF. CDR3 bases: TGCAGCGCAACAGGGGAAAACACTGAAGCTTTCTTT.

This clonotype was picked up a small number of times. Here the CDR3 reads CASSWSGRIPYNEQFF. CDR3 bases: TGTGCCAGCAGCTGGAGCGGGAGGATCCCCTACAATGAGCAGTTCTTC. V gene TRBV7-3 combines with J gene TRBJ2-1, with 9 nucleotides matching TRBD2. J was trimmed by 2 bases and V by 4 bases; bases with no gene match: 6. The CDR3 is 16 amino acids. Germline loops: CDR1 SGHTA, CDR2 FQGTGA.

This chain links TRBV7-2 with TRBJ2-3, with D possibly being TRBD1 or TRBD2 (6 bases each). Per germline, CDR1 SGHTA and CDR2 FQGNSA. This CDR3 has 14 amino acids. The V gene lost 6 bases and the J gene lost 6 bases, with 16 bases spanning the gap. The CDR3 bases are TGTGCCAGCAGGAAGGGGGACTTCGCGGATACGCAGTATTTT. Its protein product is CASRKGDFADTQYF.